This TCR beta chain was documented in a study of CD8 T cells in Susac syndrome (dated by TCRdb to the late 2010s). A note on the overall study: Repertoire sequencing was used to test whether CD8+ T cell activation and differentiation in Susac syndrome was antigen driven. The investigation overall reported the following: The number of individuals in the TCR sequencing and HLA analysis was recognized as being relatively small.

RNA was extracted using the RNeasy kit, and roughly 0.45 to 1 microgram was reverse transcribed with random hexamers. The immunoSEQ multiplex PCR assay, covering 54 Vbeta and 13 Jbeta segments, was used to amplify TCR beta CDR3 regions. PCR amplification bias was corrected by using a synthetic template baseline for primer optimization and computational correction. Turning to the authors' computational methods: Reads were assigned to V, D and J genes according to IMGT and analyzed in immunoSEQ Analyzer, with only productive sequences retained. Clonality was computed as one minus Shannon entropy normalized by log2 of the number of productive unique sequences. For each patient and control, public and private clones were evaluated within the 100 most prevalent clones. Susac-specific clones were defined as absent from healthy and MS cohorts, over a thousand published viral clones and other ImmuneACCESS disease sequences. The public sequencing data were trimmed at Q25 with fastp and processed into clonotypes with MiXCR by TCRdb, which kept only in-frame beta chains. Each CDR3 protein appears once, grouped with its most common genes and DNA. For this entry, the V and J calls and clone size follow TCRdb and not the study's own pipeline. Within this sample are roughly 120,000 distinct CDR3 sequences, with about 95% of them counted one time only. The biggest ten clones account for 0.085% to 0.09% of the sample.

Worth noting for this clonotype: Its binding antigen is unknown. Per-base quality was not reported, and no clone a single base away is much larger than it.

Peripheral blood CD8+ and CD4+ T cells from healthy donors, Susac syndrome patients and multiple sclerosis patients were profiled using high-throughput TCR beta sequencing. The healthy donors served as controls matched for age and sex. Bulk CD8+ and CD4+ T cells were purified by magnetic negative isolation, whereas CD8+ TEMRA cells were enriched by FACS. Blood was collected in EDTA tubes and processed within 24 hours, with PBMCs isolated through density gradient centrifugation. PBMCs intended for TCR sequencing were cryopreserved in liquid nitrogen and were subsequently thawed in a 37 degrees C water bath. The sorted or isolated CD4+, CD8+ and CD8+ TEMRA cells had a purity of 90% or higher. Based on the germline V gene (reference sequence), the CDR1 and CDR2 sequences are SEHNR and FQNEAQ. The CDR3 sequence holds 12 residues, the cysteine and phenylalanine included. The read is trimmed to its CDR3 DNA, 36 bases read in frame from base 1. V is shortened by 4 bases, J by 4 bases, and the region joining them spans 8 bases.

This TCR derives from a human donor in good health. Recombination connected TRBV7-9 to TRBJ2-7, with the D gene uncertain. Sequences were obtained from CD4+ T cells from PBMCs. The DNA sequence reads TGTGCCAGCAGCTCCACGTTTTACGAGCAGTACTTC. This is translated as CASSSTFYEQYF. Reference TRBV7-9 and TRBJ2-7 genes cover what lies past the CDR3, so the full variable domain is DTGVSQNPRHKITKRGQNVTFRCDPISEHNRLYWYRQTLGQGPEFLTYFQNEAQLEKSRLLSDRFSAERPKGSFSTLEIQRTEQGDSAMYLCASSSTFYEQYFGPGTRLTVT.